The 27 T cell receptor beta chains presented below share a single source sample, sequenced in a study of neurological immune-mediated disorders. TCRdb analysed the 5' RACE reads with MiXCR anew, one entry per CDR3 protein. This sample has tens of thousands of distinct CDR3 sequences, with 10% found just once. The material sequenced was PBMCs. These TCRs come from a woman aged 25 to 39 with HTLV-1-associated myelopathy (HAM/TSP).

This clonotype was seen at least ten times. The chain uses TRBV6-5 and TRBJ1-4; D is undetermined. Trimming removed 6 bases at V and 5 bases at J, with 10 bases between. CDR1 MNHEY and CDR2 SVGAGI come from the germline V gene. CDR3 length equals 13 residues. This chain's CDR3 is CASSRAGNEKLFF. The CDR3 DNA sequence: TGTGCCAGCAGCCGCGCGGGGAATGAAAAACTGTTTTTT.

This clonotype appeared many times. The V and J genes are TRBV20-1 and TRBJ1-6, with TRBD1 as a possible D gene (5 bases). V was pared by 2 bases and J by 10 bases, with 18 bases between. Germline V gene sequence: CDR1 DFQATT, CDR2 SNEGSKA (reference sequence). The CDR3 is made up of 15 amino acids. CDR3 DNA sequence: TGCAGTGCTAGACCCCCGGACACATTGAGCTCACCCCTCCACTTT. Translation gives CSARPPDTLSSPLHF.

At least ten counts were recorded for this clonotype. The CDR3 region has the DNA TGTGCCAGTAGTGCCCCGGGACAGGGTTCGAATGAGCAGTTCTTC. Its protein product is CASSAPGQGSNEQFF. The chain employs TRBV19 and TRBJ2-1, with 9 bases that match TRBD1. The germline CDR1 and CDR2 sequences are LNHDA and SQIVND (reference sequence). The CDR3 sequence is 15 residues long. Trimming cost V 5 bases and J 7 bases; bases outside gene matches: 9.

This clonotype was seen at least ten times. This sequence joins TRBV20-1 and TRBJ2-3, with 8 bases lining up with TRBD2. CDR3 length: 15 amino acids. Trimming took 0 bases from V and 1 from J; bases not matched to a gene: 3. The germline V gene has CDR1 DFQATT and CDR2 SNEGSKA (reference sequence). DNA of the CDR3: TGCAGTGCTAGAGACAGCGGGGGCGGCACAGATACGCAGTATTTT. This gives the protein CSARDSGGGTDTQYF.

Many counts were recorded for this clonotype. The rearrangement uses TRBV29-1 and TRBJ1-2; the D gene is possibly TRBD1 (5 bases). Germline V lookup: CDR1 SQVTM, CDR2 ANQGSEA. The CDR3 has 12 residues. V was shortened by 6 bases and J by 0 bases, with 8 bases between the two germline ends. This CDR3 reads CSVDSANYGYTF. The DNA of the CDR3 is TGCAGCGTCGACAGTGCTAACTATGGCTACACCTTC. The complete variable domain, with remaining parts taken from reference TRBV29-1 and TRBJ1-2, reads SAVISQKPSRDICQRGTSLTIQCQVDSQVTMMFWYRQQPGQSLTLIATANQGSEATYESGFVIDKFPISRPNLTFSTLTVSNMSPEDSSIYLCSVDSANYGYTFGSGTRLTVV.

This clonotype showed up many times. This chain uses TRBV7-9 with TRBJ2-6; D is ambiguous. V was pared by 3 bases and J by 7 bases, with 7 bases between. Germline CDR1 SEHNR, CDR2 FQNEAQ (reference sequence). The CDR3 runs to 13 residues. CDR3 amino acids: CASSFRIANVLTF. In DNA form, the CDR3 reads TGTGCCAGCAGCTTTAGAATCGCCAACGTCCTGACTTTC.

This clonotype has only a few counts. The chain uses TRBV13 and TRBJ2-2; 7 bases agree with TRBD1. CDR1 and CDR2 from the germline V gene are PRHDT and FYEKMQ (reference sequence). Unmatched junction bases numbered 9, after V lost 5 bases and J lost 6 bases. This CDR3 is built from 15 residues. CDR3 nucleotide sequence: TGTGCCAGCAGCAAAAGAAAAACAGGGGCCGGGGAGCTGTTTTTT. It yields the protein CASSKRKTGAGELFF.

This clonotype was recorded many times. The chain is built from TRBV20-1 and TRBJ1-3, with TRBD1 as a possible D gene (5 bases). This CDR3 has 13 amino acids. The germline V gene encodes CDR1 DFQATT and CDR2 SNEGSKA (reference sequence). CDR3 sequence reads: CSAGTPGRNTIYF. The CDR3 DNA is TGCAGCGCCGGGACCCCGGGTAGAAACACCATATATTTT.

This clonotype was seen ten or more times. The chain recombines TRBV5-1 with TRBJ1-1; D is unclear. Germline V gene sequence: CDR1 SGHRS, CDR2 YFSETQ. Trimming took 4 bases from V and 1 from J, leaving 8 bases between them. The CDR3 covers 13 residues. The CDR3 loop reads CASSPDGNTEAFF. The CDR3, as DNA: TGCGCCAGCAGCCCGGACGGGAACACTGAAGCTTTCTTT.

The chain links TRBV12-3 or TRBV12-4 to TRBJ2-2; D gene ambiguous. V was cut by 5 bases and J by 1 base, with 14 bases left in between. This CDR3 comprises 16 residues. Here the CDR3 DNA reads TGTGCCAGCAGTCGCCGTACAGTGGAGAACACCGGGGAGCTGTTTTTT. Its translation: CASSRRTVENTGELFF.

This clonotype was seen at least ten times. The chain employs TRBV20-1 and TRBJ1-3; D is unclear. The CDR3 sequence is 13 residues long. The germline V gene encodes CDR1 DFQATT and CDR2 SNEGSKA (reference sequence). The germline V and J ends were trimmed by 3 bases and 2 bases, with 8 bases remaining between them. CDR3 coding DNA: TGCAGTGCTAGCCCGGGAACTGGAAACACCATATATTTT. Its protein product is CSASPGTGNTIYF.

The chain links TRBV20-1 to TRBJ2-1; 10 nucleotides agree with TRBD2. The CDR3 has 13 amino acids. After removal of 2 bases from V and 10 bases from J, the junction contained 5 bases not matched to a gene. The germline V gene has CDR1 DFQATT and CDR2 SNEGSKA (reference sequence). CDR3 sequence reads: CSARSGGAREQFF. CDR3 DNA sequence: TGCAGTGCTAGAAGCGGGGGGGCCAGGGAGCAGTTCTTC.

Many counts were recorded for this clonotype. The chain joins TRBV5-1 to TRBJ2-7; 8 bases are a match to TRBD1. CDR3 length: 16 residues. Germline trimming cut 0 bases from V and 2 bases from J; bases unmatched to any gene: 7. Germline CDR1 and CDR2: SGHRS and YFSETQ. This CDR3 is CASSLEPRTGPYEQYF. The CDR3 nucleotides are TGCGCCAGCAGCTTGGAACCCCGGACAGGGCCCTACGAGCAGTACTTC. The entire variable domain, with the rest obtained from reference TRBV5-1 and TRBJ2-7, is as follows: KAGVTQTPRYLIKTRGQQVTLSCSPISGHRSVSWYQQTPGQGLQFLFEYFSETQRNKGNFPGRFSGRQFSNSRSEMNVSTLELGDSALYLCASSLEPRTGPYEQYFGPGTRLTVT.

Ten or more counts support this clonotype. The CDR3 spells CSAPIAGAGATYEQYF. The CDR3 region has the DNA TGCAGTGCCCCGATAGCTGGAGCGGGGGCCACCTACGAGCAGTACTTC. V gene TRBV20-1 combines with J gene TRBJ2-7; 8 bases match TRBD2. With V trimmed by 6 bases and J by 2 bases, 15 bases remained unmatched. The germline V gene has CDR1 DFQATT and CDR2 SNEGSKA (reference sequence). This CDR3 is 16 amino acids long.

This clonotype was counted many times. The chain uses TRBV5-1 and TRBJ2-7; 8 nucleotides match TRBD1. V shed 0 bases, J shed 3 bases, and the junction held 14 bases outside the gene matches. This CDR3 has 18 amino acids. Looked up from germline, CDR1 is SGHRS and CDR2 is YFSETQ. In DNA, the CDR3 is TGCGCCAGCAGCTTGGCCGGGGCAGGGGGCCTTAGAGACTACGAGCAGTACTTC. This codes for CASSLAGAGGLRDYEQYF. Based on the CDR3 plus reference TRBV5-1 and TRBJ2-7, the full variable domain is KAGVTQTPRYLIKTRGQQVTLSCSPISGHRSVSWYQQTPGQGLQFLFEYFSETQRNKGNFPGRFSGRQFSNSRSEMNVSTLELGDSALYLCASSLAGAGGLRDYEQYFGPGTRLTVT.

This clonotype was detected many times. The V call is TRBV20-1, the J call TRBJ1-2; D remains ambiguous. Germline CDR1 and CDR2: DFQATT and SNEGSKA (reference sequence). The CDR3 contains 12 residues. The V end was cut by 4 bases, the J end by 7 bases, with 13 bases between. The CDR3 reads CSAIRNEGGYTF. Here the CDR3 DNA reads TGCAGTGCTATCAGAAACGAAGGTGGCTACACCTTC.

This clonotype was picked up many times. This chain joins TRBV6-1 and TRBJ2-2, with D unclear. This CDR3 is 15 amino acids long. V lost 4 bases and J 1 base, leaving 10 bases between the germline ends. The germline V gene has CDR1 MNHNS and CDR2 SASEGT. CDR3 sequence (DNA): TGTGCCAGCAGTGGTAAGGGAAAGAACACCGGGGAGCTGTTTTTT. As protein: CASSGKGKNTGELFF.

This clonotype has at least ten counts. The gene calls are TRBV20-1 and TRBJ2-1; TRBD1 agrees at 9 bases. Germline V lookup: CDR1 DFQATT, CDR2 SNEGSKA (reference sequence). The CDR3 has 16 amino acids. Unmatched junction bases numbered 17, after V lost 6 bases and J lost 8 bases. CDR3 in amino acids: CSADPGQGLLNYEQFF. For the CDR3, the DNA is TGCAGTGCCGATCCGGGACAGGGTCTCCTCAACTATGAGCAGTTCTTC.

This clonotype has ten or more counts. The rearrangement links TRBV5-1 to TRBJ1-2; no clear D gene. Germline V gives CDR1 SGHRS, CDR2 YFSETQ. With 4 bases removed from V and 11 bases from J, the gap between germline ends came to 24 bases. This CDR3 is 15 amino acids long. CDR3 region: CASSPAPSDSFLYTF. DNA of the CDR3: TGCGCCAGCAGCCCGGCCCCTTCCGACTCCTTCTTATACACCTTC.

This clonotype was counted at least ten times. V gene TRBV12-3 or TRBV12-4 combines with J gene TRBJ2-7; D remains unclear. V lost 6 bases, J lost 3 bases, and 9 bases lay in between. This CDR3 region has 12 residues. In DNA form, the CDR3 reads TGTGCCAGCAGGGCAAGAGGCTACGAGCAGTACTTC. Translation: CASRARGYEQYF.

This clonotype was detected ten times or more. The V gene is TRBV7-9, the J gene TRBJ2-7; 7 bases are shared with TRBD1. The trim removed 5 bases at V and 3 bases at J, leaving 4 bases unmatched. The CDR3 loop spans 13 amino acids. Germline-derived CDR1 and CDR2 are SEHNR and FQNEAQ (reference sequence). CDR3: CASSQGTVYEQYF. Here the CDR3 DNA reads TGTGCCAGCAGCCAAGGGACAGTCTACGAGCAGTACTTC.

This clonotype has just a few counts. The chain couples TRBV20-1 to TRBJ2-6, with D tentatively TRBD2 (5 bases). CDR1 is DFQATT and CDR2 is SNEGSKA in the germline V gene (reference sequence). V lost 4 bases and J lost 1, with 14 bases in between. The CDR3 extends over 16 amino acids. CDR3 region: CSATDRRGSGANVLTF. The CDR3 nucleotides read TGCAGTGCTACTGATCGAAGAGGGTCTGGGGCCAACGTCCTGACTTTC.

This clonotype was seen ten or more times. The chain uses TRBV27 and TRBJ1-5; D remains ambiguous. The CDR3 covers 14 residues. The germline CDR1 and CDR2 sequences are MNHEY and SMNVEV (reference sequence). V was shortened by 3 bases and J by 2 bases, with 8 bases between the two germline ends. The CDR3 DNA reads as TGTGCCAGCAGTTTGTTGGCCGGCAATCAGCCCCAGCATTTT. It yields the protein CASSLLAGNQPQHF.

This clonotype appeared many times. The CDR3 reads CSATSRDGYSNQPQHF. CDR3 DNA sequence: TGCAGTGCTACCAGCAGGGACGGATATAGCAATCAGCCCCAGCATTTT. The rearrangement joins TRBV20-1 to TRBJ1-5, with D tentatively TRBD1 (5 bases). Germline V gives CDR1 DFQATT, CDR2 SNEGSKA (reference sequence). This CDR3 contains 16 residues. Trimming left V 4 bases short and J 0 bases short, with 16 bases between.

This clonotype occurred many times. V gene TRBV5-1 combines with J gene TRBJ1-1, with 7 positions matching TRBD1. The V and J ends lost 4 bases and 1 base, in that order; junction bases with no gene match: 7. The CDR3 loop spans 15 amino acids. Germline V lookup: CDR1 SGHRS, CDR2 YFSETQ. The CDR3 sequence: CASSPSGQKNTEAFF. CDR3 in DNA: TGCGCCAGCAGCCCCTCGGGACAGAAGAACACTGAAGCTTTCTTT.

Many counts were recorded for this clonotype. The V call is TRBV7-2, the J call TRBJ2-3; D ambiguous. The V gene lost 2 bases and the J gene lost 2 bases, with 2 bases spanning the gap. Germline V gives CDR1 SGHTA, CDR2 FQGNSA. The length of the CDR3 is 12 residues. The CDR3 spells CASSLITDTQYF. Here the CDR3 DNA reads TGTGCCAGCAGCTTAATCACAGATACGCAGTATTTT.

This clonotype was observed many times. This sequence joins TRBV20-1 and TRBJ1-6; perhaps TRBD1 as D (6 bases). V was trimmed by 0 bases and J by 4 bases, leaving 13 bases between them. Germline lookup yields CDR1 DFQATT and CDR2 SNEGSKA (reference sequence). The CDR3 has 16 residues. CDR3 sequence: CSARETGKLYNSPLHF. CDR3 bases: TGCAGTGCTAGAGAAACAGGGAAGCTGTATAATTCACCCCTCCACTTT.